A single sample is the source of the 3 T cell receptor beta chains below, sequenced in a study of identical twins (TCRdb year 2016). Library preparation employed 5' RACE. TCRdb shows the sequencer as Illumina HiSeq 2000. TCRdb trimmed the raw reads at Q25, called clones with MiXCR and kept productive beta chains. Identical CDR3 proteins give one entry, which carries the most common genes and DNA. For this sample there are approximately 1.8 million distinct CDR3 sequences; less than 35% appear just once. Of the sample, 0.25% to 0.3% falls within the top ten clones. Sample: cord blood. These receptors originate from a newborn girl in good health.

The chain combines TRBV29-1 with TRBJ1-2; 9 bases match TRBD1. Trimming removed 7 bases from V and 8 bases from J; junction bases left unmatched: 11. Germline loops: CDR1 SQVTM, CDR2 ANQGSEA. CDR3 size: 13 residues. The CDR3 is CSAGGNRGHGYTF. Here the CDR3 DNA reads TGCAGCGCGGGGGGAAACAGGGGGCACGGCTACACCTTC.

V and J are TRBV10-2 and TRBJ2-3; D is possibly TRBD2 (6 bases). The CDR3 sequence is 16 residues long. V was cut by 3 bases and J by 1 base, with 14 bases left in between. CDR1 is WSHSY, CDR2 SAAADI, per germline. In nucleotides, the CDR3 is TGCGCCAGCAGTGAAGGGCCAGGAGGGGGCACAGATACGCAGTATTTT. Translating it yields CASSEGPGGGTDTQYF.

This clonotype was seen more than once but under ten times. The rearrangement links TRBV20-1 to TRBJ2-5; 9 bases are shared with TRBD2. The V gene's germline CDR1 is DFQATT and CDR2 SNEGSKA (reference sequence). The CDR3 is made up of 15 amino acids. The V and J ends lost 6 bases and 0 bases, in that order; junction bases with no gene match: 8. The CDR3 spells CSAERLAEYQETQYF. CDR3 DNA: TGCAGTGCGGAAAGACTAGCGGAGTACCAAGAGACCCAGTACTTC.